This TCR beta chain was identified during a study of human T cells and chemical hapten exposure. For the study at large: Sensitization employed 2% DPC on about 2 cm by about 2 cm of upper inner arm skin. Once 0.01% DPC had been applied to the upper back by patch test, readings were taken at 6 days.

Germline V gene sequence: CDR1 MNHEY, CDR2 SVGEGT. With 4 bases removed from V and 5 bases from J, the gap between germline ends came to 15 bases. The CDR3 consists of 14 residues. TCRdb passed the RACE reads through MiXCR, listing each CDR3 protein once. The data show approximately 79,000 distinct CDR3 sequences, around a tenth seen once. As to time point: patch test 1, 2 weeks after DPC sensitization. This sample's treatment: therapeutic diphenylcyclopropenone sensitization with weekly scalp DPC. This clonotype was picked up a small number of times. The chain couples TRBV6-2 or TRBV6-3 to TRBJ2-7; no firm D call. Sample: whole blood, taken in connection with sensitization to the hapten diphenylcyclopropenone (DPC). The clonotype was recovered from a woman aged 50 to 60 with alopecia areata. Some clones in this sample may be carry-over from other donors' samples. The CDR3 is CASSFPPAHDEQYF. The DNA of the CDR3 is TGTGCCAGCAGTTTCCCCCCCGCCCACGACGAGCAGTACTTC.